This T cell receptor beta chain was identified during a study of blood T cell repertoires in COVID-19. Produced via immunoSEQ multiplex PCR; TCRdb's table is partial and in-frame only. The repertoire holds around 290,000 clones, with roughly 90% as singletons. The junction had 9 bases not matched to a gene; V was cut back by 4 bases and J by 0 bases. The germline V gene has CDR1 SGHRS and CDR2 YFSETQ. The CDR3 is 16 amino acids. Sequencing input: peripheral blood. The chain recombines TRBV5-1 with TRBJ1-2; TRBD1 matches 7 bases. The TCR was taken from a man aged 40-49 years with acute or convalescent COVID-19. For the CDR3, the DNA is TGCGCCAGCAGCCCTCAGACAGGGATGACTAACTATGGCTACACCTTC. Protein: CASSPQTGMTNYGYTF.